Each of the 6 T cell receptor beta chains below was sequenced from the same sample in a study of graft-versus-host responses after intestinal transplantation. Which antigens these TCRs recognize remains unknown. The data were produced by immunoSEQ multiplex PCR, yet TCRdb's version contains in-frame clones alone and is incomplete. The sample includes about 84,000 clones, about 91% of them seen just once. Sequencing used unstimulated CD4+ T cells sorted from spleen or lymph node cells, obtained before transplant. These receptors all stem from a human donor who was the organ donor for an intestinal transplant.

The chain employs TRBV29-1 and TRBJ2-2; TRBD1 matches at 10 bases. Germline V gives CDR1 SQVTM, CDR2 ANQGSEA. V trimming: 7 bases; J trimming: 6 bases; junction bases outside the gene matches: 5. The CDR3 loop spans 13 amino acids. As DNA, the CDR3 is TGCAGCGGAGGGACAGGGGATCCCGGGGAGCTGTTTTTT. It is translated as CSGGTGDPGELFF.

The rearrangement links TRBV28 to TRBJ1-3; D is uncertain. Germline V lookup: CDR1 MDHEN, CDR2 SYDVKM. V gave up 1 base and J gave up 1 base, with 8 bases separating them. This CDR3 contains 15 residues. The CDR3 is CASSLFPTSGNTIYF. For the CDR3, the DNA is TGTGCCAGCAGTTTATTTCCGACTTCTGGAAACACCATATATTTT. The variable domain in full, completed from reference TRBV28 and TRBJ1-3, reads DVKVTQSSRYLVKRTGEKVFLECVQDMDHENMFWYRQDPGLGLRLIYFSYDVKMKEKGDIPEGYSVSREKKERFSLILESASTNQTSMYLCASSLFPTSGNTIYFGEGSWLTVV.

This chain connects TRBV4-1 to TRBJ2-3, with D possibly being TRBD2 (5 bases). The CDR3 length is 15 residues. The germline CDR1 and CDR2 sequences are MGHRA and YSYEKL. Trimming took off 4 bases at V and 0 bases at J, with 11 bases between the two ends. In DNA, the CDR3 is TGCGCCAGCAGCCTGACGGACTTTAGCACAGATACGCAGTATTTT. It is translated as CASSLTDFSTDTQYF.

The chain combines TRBV30 with TRBJ2-7, with D possibly TRBD1 on 5 matching bases. Germline values: CDR1 GTSNPN, CDR2 SVGIG (reference sequence). V gave up 5 bases and J gave up 3 bases, with 11 bases separating them. CDR3 length equals 12 residues. The CDR3 spells CAWGRGYYEQYF. CDR3 DNA sequence: TGTGCCTGGGGAAGGGGCTACTACGAGCAGTACTTC.

The V and J genes are TRBV4-1 and TRBJ2-1; TRBD2 agrees at 12 bases. CDR3 length: 16 amino acids. Per the germline V gene, CDR1 is MGHRA and CDR2 is YSYEKL. The trim removed 4 bases at V and 3 bases at J, leaving 4 bases unmatched. Written as DNA, the CDR3 is TGCGCCAGCAGCCCGCTGGGACTAGCGGGCTACAATGAGCAGTTCTTC. It yields the protein CASSPLGLAGYNEQFF.

V and J are TRBV12-5 and TRBJ2-2, with 7 bases lining up with TRBD1. Germline V gives CDR1 LGHNT, CDR2 FRNRAP. CDR3 length: 15 residues. Trimming at V came to 7 bases and at J to 0 bases, leaving 5 bases not matched to a gene. The CDR3 is CASAAGTANTGELFF. DNA for the CDR3: TGTGCTAGTGCCGCCGGGACAGCGAACACCGGGGAGCTGTTTTTT.